Listed below are T cell receptor beta chains from one sample, sequenced in a study of shared clonotypes between healthy human individuals. Method: immunoSEQ multiplex PCR; TCRdb's copy keeps in-frame clones and lacks some. The table lists more than 400,000 clones, 95% to 97% of them singletons, with around 0.066% in the top ten. The sequencing sample was made of naive CD4+ T cells sorted from blood. The receptors originated from a woman aged 25 to 39 in good health. Both conserved end residues are part of each CDR3. D genes are given only for firm matches. For some rows the clone size is stated as once, few or many, or as a class when expanded; others skip it.

CDR3 protein: CASSFLQNTGELFF
CDR3 DNA: TGTGCCAGCAGCTTTTTACAGAACACCGGGGAGCTGTTTTTT
J gene: TRBJ2-2
clone size: NA
V gene: TRBV7-2
D gene: NA

CDR3 protein: CASRTPGQIYGYTF
CDR3 DNA: TGTGCCAGCAGGACCCCTGGACAGATCTATGGCTACACCTTC
J gene: TRBJ1-2
clone size: NA
V gene: TRBV27
D gene: NA

CDR3 protein: CASSPLDRGGSKFF
CDR3 DNA: TGTGCCAGCAGTCCGCTTGATCGGGGCGGTTCTAAGTTTTTT
J gene: TRBJ2-2
clone size: NA
V gene: TRBV27
D gene: NA

CDR3 protein: CASRSEEKIMEPNTGELFF
CDR3 DNA: TGTGCAAGTCGCTCCGAAGAGAAGATCATGGAACCGAACACCGGGGAGCTGTTTTTT
J gene: TRBJ2-2
clone size: NA
V gene: TRBV12-2
D gene: NA

CDR3 protein: CASSGRGQGTDTQYF
CDR3 DNA: TGTGCCAGCTCCGGGCGGGGACAGGGAACAGATACGCAGTATTTT
J gene: TRBJ2-3
clone size: few
V gene: TRBV18
D gene: TRBD1

CDR3 protein: CASPGGDEQFF
CDR3 DNA: TGTGCCAGCCCCGGGGGGGATGAGCAGTTCTTC
J gene: TRBJ2-1
clone size: NA
V gene: TRBV19
D gene: TRBD2

CDR3 protein: CASSLAAPTYNEQFF
CDR3 DNA: TGCGCCAGCAGCTTGGCGGCGCCTACCTACAATGAGCAGTTCTTC
J gene: TRBJ2-1
clone size: NA
V gene: TRBV5-1
D gene: NA

CDR3 protein: CASREGTSGFPYNEQFF
CDR3 DNA: TGTGCCAGTAGAGAGGGGACCAGCGGGTTCCCCTACAATGAGCAGTTCTTC
J gene: TRBJ2-1
clone size: NA
V gene: TRBV19
D gene: NA

CDR3 protein: CAWSVGAVRKMNTEAFF
CDR3 DNA: TGTGCCTGGAGTGTCGGAGCGGTCCGAAAGATGAACACTGAAGCTTTCTTT
J gene: TRBJ1-1
clone size: NA
V gene: TRBV30
D gene: NA

CDR3 protein: CASRFREGYEQYF
CDR3 DNA: TGTGCCAGTAGGTTCAGGGAGGGCTACGAGCAGTACTTC
J gene: TRBJ2-7
clone size: NA
V gene: TRBV19
D gene: TRBD2

CDR3 protein: CASSVVGQGITEAFF
CDR3 DNA: TGTGCCAGCAGCGTAGTTGGGCAGGGAATCACTGAAGCTTTCTTT
J gene: TRBJ1-1
clone size: NA
V gene: TRBV9
D gene: NA

CDR3 protein: CASSEWLAGSVNEQFF
CDR3 DNA: TGTGCCAGCAGTGAATGGCTAGCGGGATCGGTGAATGAGCAGTTCTTC
J gene: TRBJ2-1
clone size: NA
V gene: TRBV2
D gene: TRBD2

CDR3 protein: CASSQTGNTEAFF
CDR3 DNA: TGTGCCAGCAGCCAGACAGGGAACACTGAAGCTTTCTTT
J gene: TRBJ1-1
clone size: NA
V gene: TRBV6-1
D gene: NA

CDR3 protein: CASSAGTSHGPGQFF
CDR3 DNA: TGTGCCAGCAGTGCCGGGACTAGCCATGGGCCCGGGCAGTTCTTC
J gene: TRBJ2-1
clone size: NA
V gene: TRBV28
D gene: TRBD2

CDR3 protein: CSVEGRVWGYEQFF
CDR3 DNA: TGCAGCGTTGAAGGCAGGGTATGGGGATATGAGCAGTTCTTC
J gene: TRBJ2-1
clone size: NA
V gene: TRBV29-1
D gene: NA

CDR3 protein: CASSSNGVKPQHF
CDR3 DNA: TGTGCCAGCAGCTCAAACGGGGTTAAGCCCCAGCATTTT
J gene: TRBJ1-5
clone size: NA
V gene: TRBV6-5
D gene: NA

CDR3 protein: CASSQEGGEMSSYEQYF
CDR3 DNA: TGCGCCAGCAGCCAAGAGGGCGGGGAAATGAGCTCCTACGAGCAGTACTTC
J gene: TRBJ2-7
clone size: NA
V gene: TRBV4-1
D gene: NA

CDR3 protein: CAWSRPGLAGGNEQFF
CDR3 DNA: TGTGCCTGGAGTAGGCCAGGACTAGCGGGAGGTAATGAGCAGTTCTTC
J gene: TRBJ2-1
clone size: once
V gene: TRBV30
D gene: TRBD2

CDR3 protein: CASSPGDRGGDEQFF
CDR3 DNA: TGTGCCAGCAGCCCCGGGGACAGGGGTGGCGATGAGCAGTTCTTC
J gene: TRBJ2-1
clone size: once
V gene: TRBV28
D gene: TRBD1

CDR3 protein: CASSLDRGTYGADTQYF
CDR3 DNA: TGTGCCAGCAGCTTAGATCGGGGCACTTATGGCGCAGATACGCAGTATTTT
J gene: TRBJ2-3
clone size: NA
V gene: TRBV7-9
D gene: NA

CDR3 protein: CASSQDQLAERNEQFF
CDR3 DNA: TGTGCCAGCAGCCAAGATCAACTAGCGGAGCGCAATGAGCAGTTCTTC
J gene: TRBJ2-1
clone size: NA
V gene: TRBV4-2
D gene: TRBD2

CDR3 protein: CASSGDREIYGYTF
CDR3 DNA: TGTGCCAGCAGTGGGGACAGGGAAATCTATGGCTACACCTTC
J gene: TRBJ1-2
clone size: once
V gene: TRBV6-1
D gene: TRBD1

CDR3 protein: CASSKSGKGYEQYF
CDR3 DNA: TGTGCCAGTAGCAAATCAGGGAAAGGCTACGAGCAGTACTTC
J gene: TRBJ2-7
clone size: NA
V gene: TRBV19
D gene: NA

CDR3 protein: CASSLKAPGDEQYF
CDR3 DNA: TGTGCCAGCAGCTTAAAAGCCCCGGGGGACGAGCAGTACTTC
J gene: TRBJ2-7
clone size: NA
V gene: TRBV11-3
D gene: NA

CDR3 protein: CSPGLQETQYF
CDR3 DNA: TGCAGTCCCGGCCTGCAAGAGACCCAGTACTTC
J gene: TRBJ2-5
clone size: NA
V gene: TRBV20-1
D gene: NA

CDR3 protein: CASSESRPHYEQYF
CDR3 DNA: TGTGCCAGCAGTGAATCTCGACCGCACTACGAGCAGTACTTC
J gene: TRBJ2-7
clone size: NA
V gene: TRBV25-1
D gene: NA

CDR3 protein: CASSQDPQTFF
CDR3 DNA: TGCGCCAGCAGCCAAGATCCTCAGACTTTCTTT
J gene: TRBJ1-1
clone size: NA
V gene: TRBV4-1
D gene: NA

CDR3 protein: CASSQGGVPGQGPYEQYF
CDR3 DNA: TGCGCCAGCAGCCAAGGCGGAGTCCCGGGACAGGGCCCCTACGAGCAGTACTTC
J gene: TRBJ2-7
clone size: NA
V gene: TRBV4-1
D gene: TRBD1

CDR3 protein: CASSNGLAGVVQAAQETQYF
CDR3 DNA: TGTGCCAGCAGTAACGGACTAGCGGGAGTTGTACAAGCCGCACAAGAGACCCAGTACTTC
J gene: TRBJ2-5
clone size: NA
V gene: TRBV2
D gene: TRBD2

CDR3 protein: CASSVHTPGAGNTIYF
CDR3 DNA: TGTGCCAGCAGTGTTCACACTCCGGGAGCTGGAAACACCATATATTTT
J gene: TRBJ1-3
clone size: NA
V gene: TRBV2
D gene: NA

CDR3 protein: CSASISDEQYF
CDR3 DNA: TGCAGTGCTAGTATTAGCGACGAGCAGTACTTC
J gene: TRBJ2-7
clone size: NA
V gene: TRBV20-1
D gene: NA

CDR3 protein: CASSFRTSGSYEQYF
CDR3 DNA: TGTGCCAGCAGTTTTCGGACTAGCGGGAGTTACGAGCAGTACTTC
J gene: TRBJ2-7
clone size: few
V gene: TRBV28
D gene: TRBD2

CDR3 protein: CASMTKGSGFMYEQYF
CDR3 DNA: TGTGCCAGCATGACCAAGGGATCCGGTTTTATGTACGAGCAGTACTTC
J gene: TRBJ2-7
clone size: NA
V gene: TRBV6-6
D gene: NA

CDR3 protein: CASAEETGGQYF
CDR3 DNA: TGTGCCAGCGCGGAGGAGACCGGTGGGCAGTACTTC
J gene: TRBJ2-5
clone size: NA
V gene: TRBV25-1
D gene: NA

CDR3 protein: CATSREFTGWEFF
CDR3 DNA: TGTGCCACCAGCAGAGAGTTTACAGGGTGGGAGTTCTTC
J gene: TRBJ2-1
clone size: NA
V gene: TRBV15
D gene: NA

CDR3 protein: CASRGLLQETQYF
CDR3 DNA: TGTGCCAGCAGGGGACTTCTCCAAGAGACCCAGTACTTC
J gene: TRBJ2-5
clone size: NA
V gene: TRBV7-2
D gene: NA

CDR3 protein: CSASGTTEQFF
CDR3 DNA: TGCAGTGCTAGTGGGACAACTGAGCAGTTCTTC
J gene: TRBJ2-1
clone size: NA
V gene: TRBV20-1
D gene: NA

CDR3 protein: CASSSIMSNEKLFF
CDR3 DNA: TGTGCCAGCAGCTCGATAATGAGTAATGAAAAACTGTTTTTT
J gene: TRBJ1-4
clone size: NA
V gene: TRBV5-4
D gene: NA

CDR3 protein: CASTATRDTYEKLFF
CDR3 DNA: TGTGCCAGCACCGCAACCCGGGACACTTATGAAAAACTGTTTTTT
J gene: TRBJ1-4
clone size: NA
V gene: TRBV5-6
D gene: NA

CDR3 protein: CASKGGGIFNEQFF
CDR3 DNA: TGTGCCAGCAAGGGAGGAGGGATCTTTAATGAGCAGTTCTTC
J gene: TRBJ2-1
clone size: NA
V gene: TRBV6-5
D gene: NA

CDR3 protein: CASSEKPTPTNEKLFF
CDR3 DNA: TGTGCCAGCAGTGAAAAGCCGACCCCAACTAATGAAAAACTGTTTTTT
J gene: TRBJ1-4
clone size: NA
V gene: TRBV2
D gene: NA

CDR3 protein: CASKFQGWEQYF
CDR3 DNA: TGTGCCAGCAAGTTCCAGGGCTGGGAGCAGTACTTC
J gene: TRBJ2-7
clone size: NA
V gene: TRBV2
D gene: NA

CDR3 protein: CASSFRTGTISSGANVLTF
CDR3 DNA: TGTGCCAGCAGCTTTCGGACCGGGACAATATCGTCTGGGGCCAACGTCCTGACTTTC
J gene: TRBJ2-6
clone size: NA
V gene: TRBV7-2
D gene: NA

CDR3 protein: CASSLRGASYEQYF
CDR3 DNA: TGTGCCAGCAGTTTACGAGGGGCCTCCTACGAGCAGTACTTC
J gene: TRBJ2-7
clone size: NA
V gene: TRBV28
D gene: NA

CDR3 protein: CASRRSGDVGAYEQYF
CDR3 DNA: TGTGCCAGTAGAAGGTCCGGAGATGTGGGAGCCTACGAGCAGTACTTC
J gene: TRBJ2-7
clone size: NA
V gene: TRBV2
D gene: NA

CDR3 protein: CASSLSADHRWETQYF
CDR3 DNA: TGTGCCAGCAGTTTATCAGCCGACCACAGGTGGGAGACCCAGTACTTC
J gene: TRBJ2-5
clone size: NA
V gene: TRBV27
D gene: NA

CDR3 protein: CASSLAVQGNEKLFF
CDR3 DNA: TGCGCCAGCAGCTTGGCCGTGCAGGGAAATGAAAAACTGTTTTTT
J gene: TRBJ1-4
clone size: NA
V gene: TRBV5-1
D gene: NA

CDR3 protein: CATSRDQGARSTGELFF
CDR3 DNA: TGTGCCACCAGCAGAGACCAGGGGGCGCGTAGCACCGGGGAGCTGTTTTTT
J gene: TRBJ2-2
clone size: NA
V gene: TRBV15
D gene: TRBD1

CDR3 protein: CASSLAFRTATNTEAFF
CDR3 DNA: TGCGCCAGCAGCTTAGCCTTCCGGACCGCGACAAACACTGAAGCTTTCTTT
J gene: TRBJ1-1
clone size: NA
V gene: TRBV5-1
D gene: NA

CDR3 protein: CATTTAGYAYNEQFF
CDR3 DNA: TGTGCCACTACGACCGCAGGGTATGCCTACAATGAGCAGTTCTTC
J gene: TRBJ2-1
clone size: once
V gene: TRBV2
D gene: NA

CDR3 protein: CASSWDSSYNEQFF
CDR3 DNA: TGTGCCAGCAGCTGGGACAGCTCCTACAATGAGCAGTTCTTC
J gene: TRBJ2-1
clone size: NA
V gene: TRBV27
D gene: TRBD1

CDR3 protein: CASSPGRQGEGTQYF
CDR3 DNA: TGTGCCAGCTCACCAGGGCGACAGGGCGAGGGTACGCAGTATTTT
J gene: TRBJ2-3
clone size: NA
V gene: TRBV18
D gene: TRBD1

CDR3 protein: CASSQGWGLGEQFF
CDR3 DNA: TGCGCCAGCAGCCAAGGGTGGGGTCTCGGTGAGCAGTTCTTC
J gene: TRBJ2-1
clone size: NA
V gene: TRBV4-1
D gene: NA

CDR3 protein: CASSQGPYPNEKLFF
CDR3 DNA: TGTGCCAGCAGCCAGGGACCTTATCCAAATGAAAAACTGTTTTTT
J gene: TRBJ1-4
clone size: NA
V gene: TRBV4-2
D gene: NA

CDR3 protein: CASSSLGGPYEQYF
CDR3 DNA: TGTGCCAGCAGCAGTTTAGGAGGGCCCTACGAGCAGTACTTC
J gene: TRBJ2-7
clone size: NA
V gene: TRBV21-1
D gene: NA

CDR3 protein: CASSSPPGLEKLFF
CDR3 DNA: TGTGCCAGCAGCTCCCCCCCGGGACTTGAAAAACTGTTTTTT
J gene: TRBJ1-4
clone size: NA
V gene: TRBV7-9
D gene: NA

CDR3 protein: CASSFFGRGSYEQYF
CDR3 DNA: TGTGCCAGCAGTTTCTTCGGAAGGGGGTCGTACGAGCAGTACTTC
J gene: TRBJ2-7
clone size: NA
V gene: TRBV28
D gene: NA

CDR3 protein: CASSSTVSYEQYF
CDR3 DNA: TGTGCCAGCAGTTCGACCGTTTCCTACGAGCAGTACTTC
J gene: TRBJ2-7
clone size: NA
V gene: TRBV27
D gene: NA

CDR3 protein: CASSLVSGTSTGELFF
CDR3 DNA: TGCGCCAGCAGCTTGGTTAGCGGGACTTCCACCGGGGAGCTGTTTTTT
J gene: TRBJ2-2
clone size: NA
V gene: TRBV5-1
D gene: TRBD2

CDR3 protein: CASSLTGVSNQPQHF
CDR3 DNA: TGCGCCAGCAGTTTAACGGGTGTTAGCAATCAGCCCCAGCATTTT
J gene: TRBJ1-5
clone size: NA
V gene: TRBV5-1
D gene: NA